Following are 14 T cell receptor beta chains from one sample sequenced in a study of molecular identifiers for immune sequencing clone quantification. A single record per CDR3 protein comes from TCRdb applying MiXCR to the PCR reads. The sample carries 20,000 to 25,000 distinct CDR3 sequences, roughly a sixth recorded once. The sample taken for sequencing was naive CD8+ T cells from blood, with Jurkat cell RNA spiked in. Subset given: FACS-sorted CD8+CD4-CCR7+CD45RA+ naive T cells. Receptors originate from a human donor in good health. Some libraries in this study had Jurkat cell RNA spiked in.

At least ten counts were recorded for this clonotype. This rearrangement joins TRBV7-9 to TRBJ2-3; tentative D call: TRBD2 (6 bases). Germline values: CDR1 SEHNR, CDR2 FQNEAQ (reference sequence). The length of the CDR3 is 13 residues. V lost 9 bases, J lost 1 base, and 11 bases lay in between. The CDR3 loop reads CASLLAGTDTQYF. CDR3 nucleotide sequence: TGTGCCAGTTTGTTAGCGGGCACAGATACGCAGTATTTT.

This clonotype was detected ten times or more. J is TRBJ2-7 and V is TRBV5-1; no definite D call. Between the trimmed V and J ends, which lost 0 bases and 6 bases, there was a span of 10 bases. CDR3 size: 13 residues. The germline V gene has CDR1 SGHRS and CDR2 YFSETQ. CDR3 loop: CASSLASGFEQYF. Written as DNA, the CDR3 is TGCGCCAGCAGCTTGGCGTCCGGGTTCGAGCAGTACTTC.

This clonotype was picked up many times. The V gene is TRBV5-6, the J gene TRBJ2-3; D possibly corresponds to TRBD1 (5 bases). This CDR3 spans 15 amino acids. V lost 2 bases to trimming and J lost 0 bases, with 10 bases between them. Germline values: CDR1 SGHDT, CDR2 YYEEEE. The CDR3 reads CASSFETASTDTQYF. For the CDR3, the DNA is TGTGCCAGCAGCTTTGAGACAGCTAGCACAGATACGCAGTATTTT. The full variable domain, rest sourced from reference TRBV5-6 and TRBJ2-3, is DAGVTQSPTHLIKTRGQQVTLRCSPKSGHDTVSWYQQALGQGPQFIFQYYEEEERQRGNFPDRFSGHQFPNYSSELNVNALLLGDSALYLCASSFETASTDTQYFGPGTRLTVL.

This clonotype is labeled as medium-sized. The genes are TRBV6-2 or TRBV6-3 and TRBJ2-7; unclear D gene. CDR1 and CDR2 (germline): MNHEY, SVGEGT. The V gene lost 6 bases and the J gene lost 3 bases, with 6 bases spanning the gap. This CDR3 region has 11 residues. Written as DNA, the CDR3 is TGTGCCAGCAGCCACGACTACGAGCAGTACTTC. It translates to CASSHDYEQYF.

In this sample, this clonotype turned up a few times. This may come from a read error, since a much larger clone is one base off. This rearrangement joins TRBV11-3 to TRBJ2-1, with D possibly TRBD2 on 5 matching bases. The CDR3 is 15 amino acids. Germline CDR1 SGHNT, CDR2 YENEEA. V was clipped by 1 base and J by 5 bases, with 12 bases between them. Here the CDR3 DNA reads TGTGCCAGCAGCTTAGTAAGGGAGAGTAACAATGAGCAGTTCTTC. This sequence encodes CASSLVRESNNEQFF.

This clonotype occurred many times. The V call is TRBV7-8, the J call TRBJ2-1, with D perhaps matching TRBD1 or TRBD2 (5 bases each). This CDR3 has 17 amino acids. V was cut by 4 bases and J by 8 bases, with 24 bases left in between. Germline V gives CDR1 SGHVS, CDR2 FQNEAQ. The CDR3 loop is CASSSDRGRVRIDEQFF. DNA of the CDR3: TGTGCCAGCAGCTCAGATCGGGGCAGGGTCCGGATCGATGAGCAGTTCTTC.

This clonotype was observed many times. CDR3 protein: CASSIPGDRVYGYTF. The CDR3 region has the DNA TGTGCCAGTAGTATCCCTGGGGACAGGGTCTATGGCTACACCTTC. The rearrangement links TRBV19 to TRBJ1-2; the match to TRBD1 covers 9 bases. CDR3 length equals 15 residues. The germline CDR1 and CDR2 sequences are LNHDA and SQIVND (reference sequence). V shed 3 bases and J 4 bases; nucleotides not matched to a gene: 6.

At least ten counts were recorded for this clonotype. V is TRBV30 and J is TRBJ2-3, with a tentative D call TRBD2 (6 bases). This CDR3 is 15 amino acids long. The V and J ends lost 4 bases and 2 bases respectively, with 16 bases between them. The germline V gene has CDR1 GTSNPN and CDR2 SVGIG (reference sequence). CDR3 nucleotide sequence: TGTGCCTGGAACTCGCGGGATGAACCCACAGATACGCAGTATTTT. Translated: CAWNSRDEPTDTQYF. The full variable domain, its missing parts supplied by reference TRBV30 and TRBJ2-3, is SQTIHQWPATLVQPVGSPLSLECTVEGTSNPNLYWYRQAAGRGLQLLFYSVGIGQISSEVPQNLSASRPQDRQFILSSKKLLLSDSGFYLCAWNSRDEPTDTQYFGPGTRLTVL.

This clonotype was counted many times. The CDR3 nucleotides read TGCGCCAGCAGCCCTACTAGCGGGTCCACAGATACGCAGTATTTT. This gives the protein CASSPTSGSTDTQYF. This chain uses TRBV4-1 with TRBJ2-3; TRBD2 matches 9 bases. The CDR3 is 15 residues long. Germline loops: CDR1 MGHRA, CDR2 YSYEKL. J was trimmed by 2 bases and V by 4 bases; bases with no gene match: 4.

With respect to this clonotype: Being one base from a much bigger clone, this may be a read error. The V gene is TRBV7-9, the J gene TRBJ2-1; no definite D call. The ends were cut back, 0 bases at V and 3 bases at J, with 12 bases in the middle. Looked up from germline, CDR1 is SEHNR and CDR2 is FQNEAQ (reference sequence). This CDR3 has 16 residues. As DNA, the CDR3 is TGTGCCAGCAGCTTAGCATGGTCACCAATCTACAATGAGCAGTTCTTC. Amino acids: CASSLAWSPIYNEQFF.

This clonotype occurred many times. The J gene is TRBJ2-1, the V gene TRBV11-3; D is uncertain. Germline CDR1 SGHNT, CDR2 YENEEA. With 3 bases removed from V and 4 bases from J, the gap between germline ends came to 7 bases. The CDR3 contains 13 residues. The CDR3 DNA is TGTGCCAGCAGCTTGGAAGAATACAATGAGCAGTTCTTC. Protein product: CASSLEEYNEQFF.

A word on this clonotype: The junction shows a germline mismatch at one end, possibly a read error. The chain links TRBV19 to TRBJ1-1, with D unclear. CDR3 length: 15 amino acids. The germline gives CDR1 LNHDA, CDR2 SQIVND (reference sequence). The CDR3: CAGSIAITPNTEAFF. The DNA of the CDR3 is TGTGCCGGTAGTATCGCCATCACCCCGAACACTGAAGCTTTCTTT.

For this clonotype: A read error may be the cause here, since a much bigger clone is one base away. The conserved closing phenylalanine or tryptophan is absent in this CDR3, likely reflecting a read error. The CDR3 region has the DNA TGTGCCAGCAGCCCGGGCGGCTACGAGCAGTACTCC. Protein product: CASSPGGYEQYS. This chain uses TRBV11-2 with TRBJ2-7, with D uncertain. V lost 5 bases and J 3 bases, leaving 8 bases between the germline ends. CDR3 length: 12 amino acids. CDR1 SGHAT and CDR2 FQNNGV come from the germline V gene.

This clonotype came up many times. The V gene is TRBV29-1, the J gene TRBJ2-5; D is ambiguous. Germline CDR1 is SQVTM and CDR2 is ANQGSEA. V lost 4 bases to trimming and J lost 3 bases, with 3 bases between them. This CDR3 region has 10 residues. CDR3 sequence: CSVGKETQYF. In DNA, the CDR3 is TGCAGCGTTGGAAAAGAGACCCAGTACTTC.